This T cell receptor (beta chain) was documented in a study of blood T cell repertoires in COVID-19. The overall study: Samples taken during acute and convalescent COVID-19 were collected in the United States, Italy and Spain. The cDNA or gDNA used as material had been derived from T cells, B-cell-depleted T cells, or PBMCs.

CDR3 length equals 16 residues. V gave up 0 bases and J gave up 7 bases; unmatched junction bases: 2. Germline values: CDR1 SGHRS, CDR2 YFSETQ. Methods used by the authors: Amplifying reference gene primers gave estimates of nucleated cell counts. Clones were read by immunoSEQ multiplex PCR, and TCRdb kept only the in-frame ones, dropping some. V and J calls and clone size are given by that table; D and trimming were obtained from the DNA. Of just over 70,000 clones listed, around 80% are singletons. Sequencing was carried out using peripheral blood. This TCR was sampled from a man aged 70 or older who had recovered from COVID-19. The chain employs TRBV5-1 and TRBJ1-6; 12 bases are shared with TRBD1. CDR3 DNA sequence: TGCGCCAGCAGCTTGGGGGACAGGGGGCGGAATTCACCCCTCCACTTT. This translates into CASSLGDRGRNSPLHF.